The rows below give T cell receptor beta chains drawn from one sample of a study of blood T cell repertoires in COVID-19. TCRdb's table, derived via immunoSEQ multiplex PCR, lists solely in-frame clones and lacks some. Seen here are approximately 140,000 clones, approximately 80% observed once, and the top ten hold 10% to 15%. The sequenced sample consisted of peripheral blood. These receptors all stem from a man between 60 and 75 years old with active or convalescent COVID-19. CDR3s include the opening cysteine and the closing phenylalanine or tryptophan. The D gene is left open where the match is weak. The size of a clone is reported for some rows only, either as once, few or many, or as a class for expanded clones.

abundance | d_gene | j_gene | v_gene | CDR3nt | CDR3aa
NA | TRBD1 | TRBJ2-3 | TRBV3-1/TRBV3-2 | TGTGCCAGCAGCCAAGGGCAGGGGGTGTATTTT | CASSQGQGVYF
NA | NA | TRBJ2-3 | TRBV6-6 | TGTGCCAGCAGCGTTATGGGCGGCACAGATACGCAGTATTTT | CASSVMGGTDTQYF
once | NA | TRBJ2-3 | TRBV29-1 | TGCAGCGTCGAGGGTGTAGGCCTAGATACGCAGTATTTT | CSVEGVGLDTQYF
once | NA | TRBJ2-5 | TRBV21-1 | TGTGCCAGCAGCAAAGCGCGAGAGGAGGAGACCCAGTACTTC | CASSKAREEETQYF
NA | NA | TRBJ2-7 | TRBV5-6 | TGTGCCAGCAGCTTGAGGCAGGGGAACCCCTACGAGCAGTACTTC | CASSLRQGNPYEQYF
NA | NA | TRBJ1-1 | TRBV12-3/TRBV12-4 | TGTGCCAGCAGTTTTCAGAACACTGAAGCTTTCTTT | CASSFQNTEAFF
NA | NA | TRBJ1-3 | TRBV7-2 | TGTGCCAGCAGCTTAGCGCACGGGATTTCTGGAAACACCATATATTTT | CASSLAHGISGNTIYF
NA | NA | TRBJ1-4 | TRBV6-2/TRBV6-3 | TGTGCCAGCAGTTACGGCCGACACGAAAAACTGTTTTTT | CASSYGRHEKLFF
NA | TRBD1 | TRBJ2-7 | TRBV27 | TGTGCCAGCAGTTTAGCCGACAGGGGGAGGAACGAGCAGTACTTC | CASSLADRGRNEQYF
NA | NA | TRBJ2-7 | TRBV18 | TGTGCCAGCTCACCGAGGGGACTCGAGGCCTCCTACGAGCAGTACTTC | CASSPRGLEASYEQYF
NA | NA | TRBJ2-6 | TRBV7-2 | TGTGCCAGCCGCCAGGCAAGCTCTGGGGCCAACGTCCTGACTTTC | CASRQASSGANVLTF
many | TRBD1 | TRBJ1-1 | TRBV5-4 | TGTGCCAGCAGCTTCCAGGGGGGAACTGAAGCTTTCTTT | CASSFQGGTEAFF
NA | NA | TRBJ2-3 | TRBV6-5 | TGTGCCAGCAGTCACGGACAGCTCCGCACAGATACGCAGTATTTT | CASSHGQLRTDTQYF
once | TRBD1 | TRBJ2-5 | TRBV25-1 | TGTGCCAGCAGTGAATATCTCCGGGACAGCCAAGAGACCCAGTACTTC | CASSEYLRDSQETQYF
NA | NA | TRBJ1-3 | TRBV7-8 | TGTGCCAGCAGCGCAGGGCTCTCTGGAAACACCATATATTTT | CASSAGLSGNTIYF
NA | TRBD1 | TRBJ2-2 | TRBV19 | TGTGCCAGTACCCCCATGGGGACAGGGGGCACCGGGGAGCTGTTTTTT | CASTPMGTGGTGELFF
NA | NA | TRBJ2-1 | TRBV18 | TGTGCCAGCTCACCGGGGAGGATGAATGAGCAGTTCTTC | CASSPGRMNEQFF
once | TRBD2 | TRBJ2-5 | TRBV7-6 | TGTGCCAGCTCTGGGGCTAGCGGGAACCAAGAGACCCAGTACTTC | CASSGASGNQETQYF
NA | TRBD2 | TRBJ2-2 | TRBV5-6 | TGTGCCAGCAGTTTAGGCGGGAGGGGCACCGGGGAGCTGTTTTTT | CASSLGGRGTGELFF
once | NA | TRBJ2-7 | TRBV21-1 | TGTGCCAGCAGCAAAGACAGGCCAGGTTCTCTGGACGAGCAGTACTTC | CASSKDRPGSLDEQYF
NA | TRBD1 | TRBJ1-1 | TRBV18 | TGTGCCAGCGGACAGGGGGCGATCACTGAAGCTTTCTTT | CASGQGAITEAFF
once | TRBD1 | TRBJ1-6 | TRBV5-4 | TGTGCCAGCAGGTTGGAGGGGGCGCGTTTGTCACCCCTCCACTTT | CASRLEGARLSPLHF
NA | NA | TRBJ1-5 | TRBV24-1 | TGTGCCACCAGTGACCCCTCAGGGTCAGCTCAGCCCCAGCATTTT | CATSDPSGSAQPQHF
few | NA | TRBJ2-7 | TRBV9 | TGTGCCAGCAGCGTAACTTTGGGGGGCGAGCAGTACTTC | CASSVTLGGEQYF
NA | NA | TRBJ1-2 | TRBV20-1 | TGCAGTGCTAGAGGAAGCCATGGCTACACCTTC | CSARGSHGYTF
NA | TRBD1 | TRBJ2-1 | TRBV15 | TGTGCCACCAGCAGAGACGACAGGGGCGATGAGCAGTTCTTC | CATSRDDRGDEQFF
few | NA | TRBJ2-1 | TRBV12-2 | TGTGCAAGTCGCCCCCTAGGACTAGCGGGAGAGGGGTCCTACAATGAGCAGTTCTTC | CASRPLGLAGEGSYNEQFF
NA | NA | TRBJ2-3 | TRBV2 | TGTGCCAGCAGTGAATACAGGGGCACAGATACGCAGTATTTT | CASSEYRGTDTQYF
NA | TRBD1 | TRBJ1-6 | TRBV7-2 | TGTGCCAGCAGCCCCCGGACAGGGGGCGGTTCACCCCTCCACTTT | CASSPRTGGGSPLHF